The sequence of this T cell receptor (beta chain) was determined in a study of T cells expressing NK-cell markers. The overall study: In sorted CD3+CD56+NKG2C+, CD3+CD56+NKG2C- and CD3+CD56-NKG2C+ T cells, TCR beta repertoires were obtained.

Germline V gene data show CDR1 as SQVTM and CDR2 as ANQGSEA. This CDR3 has 13 amino acids. With the 5' RACE reads reprocessed, TCRdb shows one record per CDR3 protein and no DNA. The sample includes hundreds of thousands of distinct CDR3 sequences. The TCR was taken from a man younger than 30 in good health. The genes are TRBV29-1 and TRBJ2-1; TCRdb designates TRBD1, a call that cannot be tested without DNA. The sample consisted of blood T cells: a sorted CD56 or NKG2C T cell subset, CD4+ or CD8+ T cells, or bulk PBMC T cells (not recorded which). The chain's CDR3 is CSVPDRGANEQFF.